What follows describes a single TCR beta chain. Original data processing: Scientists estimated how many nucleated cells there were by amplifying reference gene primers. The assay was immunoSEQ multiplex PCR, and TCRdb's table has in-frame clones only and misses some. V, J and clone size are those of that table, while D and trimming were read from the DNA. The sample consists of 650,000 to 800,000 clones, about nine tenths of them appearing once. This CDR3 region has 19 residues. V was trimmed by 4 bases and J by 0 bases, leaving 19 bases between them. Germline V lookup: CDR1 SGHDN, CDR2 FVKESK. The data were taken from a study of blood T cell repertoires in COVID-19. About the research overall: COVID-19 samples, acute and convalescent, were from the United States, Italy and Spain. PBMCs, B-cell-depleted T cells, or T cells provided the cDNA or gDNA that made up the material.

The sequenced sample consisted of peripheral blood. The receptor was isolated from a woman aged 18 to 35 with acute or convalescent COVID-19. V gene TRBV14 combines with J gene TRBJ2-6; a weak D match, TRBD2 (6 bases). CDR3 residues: CASSPVVGRTFSGANVLTF. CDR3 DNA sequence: TGTGCCAGCAGCCCCGTTGTGGGGAGGACCTTCTCTGGGGCCAACGTCCTGACTTTC.